One and the same sample provided the 26 T cell receptor beta chains below, sequenced in a study of regulatory T cells in long-lasting Graves disease. Indicated time point: newly diagnosed GD, antithyroid drugs for less than 3 months. The authors made the TCR library using RNA they extracted from PBMCs. Construction of TCR beta libraries relied on iRepertoire HTBI primers and on Arm-PCR targeting CDR3 regions. Each CDR3 protein gets one entry after TCRdb re-called the multiplex PCR reads with MiXCR. The sample contains under 500,000 distinct CDR3 sequences, around 15% of which appear only once. This sample was also put to use in a study of T cells in Graves' hyperthyroidism and ophthalmopathy.

The sequenced sample was peripheral blood mononuclear cells (PBMCs), obtained at new diagnosis, from a patient treated with antithyroid drugs. All receptors derive from a woman under 40 with Graves disease.

Details on this clonotype: This may be a read error: a much more frequent sequence differs by one nucleotide. This chain connects TRBV3-1 to TRBJ2-5; TRBD1 might be the D (5 bases). The CDR3 is made up of 14 amino acids. V lost 4 bases and J 4 bases, leaving 13 bases between the germline ends. Germline CDR1 is LGHDT and CDR2 is YNNKEL (reference sequence). In nucleotides, the CDR3 is TGTGCCAGCAGCCGCCAGGGTCGCCGAGAGACCCAGTACTTC. This encodes CASSRQGRRETQYF.

This clonotype was counted many times. The chain combines TRBV5-4 with TRBJ2-5; D may be TRBD1 (6 bases). The CDR3 loop spans 15 amino acids. V shed 4 bases and J shed 5 bases, with 18 bases lying between them. The germline V gene encodes CDR1 SGHNT and CDR2 YYREEE (reference sequence). The CDR3 DNA reads TGTGCCAGCAGCCCGGGACACCCCATTGGGGAGACCCAGTACTTC. It is translated as CASSPGHPIGETQYF.

This clonotype was seen ten or more times. The chain recombines TRBV2 with TRBJ2-1; unclear D gene. The germline V gene encodes CDR1 SNHLY and CDR2 FYNNEI. V was pared by 3 bases and J by 9 bases, with 9 bases between. This CDR3 has 12 residues. CDR3: CASSDLFAEQFF. The DNA for the CDR3 is TGTGCCAGCAGTGACCTATTTGCTGAGCAGTTCTTC.

This clonotype was seen at least ten times. The V and J genes are TRBV20-1 and TRBJ2-3, with D unclear. The CDR3 spans 13 residues. Trimming cost V 5 bases and J 0 bases, with 9 bases left between them. The germline gives CDR1 DFQATT, CDR2 SNEGSKA (reference sequence). Written as DNA, the CDR3 is TGCAGTGCTCCGAGCAGTAGCACAGATACGCAGTATTTT. Residues: CSAPSSSTDTQYF.

This clonotype was seen at least ten times. This sequence joins TRBV11-3 and TRBJ2-2; D perhaps matches TRBD1 (6 bases). CDR3 length: 16 amino acids. Germline CDR1 and CDR2: SGHNT and YENEEA. V lost 3 bases to trimming and J lost 2 bases, with 13 bases between them. Written as DNA, the CDR3 is TGTGCCAGCAGCTTGGGGACATGGGCCAACACCGGGGAGCTGTTTTTT. It translates to CASSLGTWANTGELFF.

This clonotype was found many times. The CDR3, as DNA: TGCAGTGCTTCCAATCGACAGGGGGCTTCTAATGAGCAGTTCTTC. This codes for CSASNRQGASNEQFF. The V and J genes are TRBV20-1 and TRBJ2-1; 10 bases match TRBD1. V lost 5 bases and J lost 7; bases outside the gene matches: 11. The CDR3 is made up of 15 amino acids. Germline CDR1 reads DFQATT; CDR2 reads SNEGSKA (reference sequence).

The chain couples TRBV10-3 to TRBJ1-6, with 10 bases identical to TRBD1. V shed 1 base, J shed 4 bases, and the junction held 4 bases outside the gene matches. Per the germline V gene, CDR1 is ENHRY and CDR2 is SYGVKD. The CDR3 runs 17 residues. DNA for the CDR3: TGTGCCATCAGTGAGTTAGGGACAGGGGTTTATAATTCACCCCTCCACTTT. It codes for CAISELGTGVYNSPLHF.

This clonotype has just a few counts. This rearrangement joins TRBV2 to TRBJ2-1, with D perhaps matching TRBD2 (6 bases). Per germline, CDR1 SNHLY and CDR2 FYNNEI. Trimming left V 10 bases short and J 0 bases short, with 13 bases between. This CDR3 is 14 amino acids long. CDR3 region: CATHETSSYNEQFF. DNA of the CDR3: TGTGCCACTCACGAGACTAGCTCCTACAATGAGCAGTTCTTC. The full variable domain, in which reference TRBV2 and TRBJ2-1 provide the parts outside the CDR3, is EPEVTQTPSHQVTQMGQEVILRCVPISNHLYFYWYRQILGQKVEFLVSFYNNEISEKSEIFDDQFSVERPDGSNFTLKIRSTKLEDSAMYFCATHETSSYNEQFFGPGTRLTVL.

This clonotype has a count of ten or more. The V gene is TRBV3-1, the J gene TRBJ2-2, with no clear D. The germline V and J ends were trimmed by 5 bases and 5 bases, with 12 bases remaining between them. This CDR3 contains 14 residues. Germline CDR1 and CDR2: LGHDT and YNNKEL (reference sequence). The CDR3 nucleotides read TGTGCCAGCAGCGCACTGCGCATTACCGGGGAGCTGTTTTTT. Its translation is CASSALRITGELFF.

This clonotype was seen repeatedly, ten times or more. J is TRBJ2-3 and V is TRBV20-1; the D gene is possibly TRBD2 (6 bases). This CDR3 comprises 15 residues. V lost 6 bases and J lost 2, with 18 bases in between. Germline lookup yields CDR1 DFQATT and CDR2 SNEGSKA (reference sequence). CDR3 amino acids: CSALGLAFITDTQYF. The CDR3 bases are TGCAGTGCGCTAGGGCTAGCGTTCATCACAGATACGCAGTATTTT.

This clonotype occurred many times. The chain joins TRBV12-3 or TRBV12-4 to TRBJ2-3; TRBD2 aligns across 10 bases. The ends lost 6 bases at V and 3 bases at J; junction bases unmatched: 6. This CDR3 has 15 residues. The CDR3 is CASSYASGRTDTQYF. CDR3 coding DNA: TGTGCCAGCAGCTACGCTAGCGGGAGAACAGATACGCAGTATTTT.

This clonotype has at least ten counts. The rearrangement uses TRBV7-2 and TRBJ2-5, with 7 bases fitting TRBD2. The germline gives CDR1 SGHTA, CDR2 FQGNSA. With 2 bases clipped from V and 1 base from J, the junction kept 7 bases outside the gene matches. The CDR3 extends over 16 amino acids. This chain's CDR3 is CASSLWSGIPQETQYF. The CDR3, as DNA: TGTGCCAGCAGCTTATGGAGCGGGATCCCCCAAGAGACCCAGTACTTC.

In its sample, this clonotype was seen many times. The V call is TRBV6-5, the J call TRBJ2-7, with a weak D call TRBD1 (6 bases). Trimming pared 3 bases from V and 3 bases from J, leaving 9 bases between. Germline V gives CDR1 MNHEY, CDR2 SVGAGI. The CDR3 is made up of 13 amino acids. CDR3 in amino acids: CASSYSDSYEQYF. CDR3 in DNA: TGTGCCAGCAGTTATTCGGACAGCTACGAGCAGTACTTC.

The rearrangement uses TRBV9 and TRBJ2-3; possible D gene TRBD2, 5 bases. CDR3 length: 19 residues. Germline CDR1 SGDLS, CDR2 YYNGEE. Between the trimmed V and J ends, which lost 0 bases and 0 bases, there was a span of 20 bases. The CDR3 spells CASSVGLGVVVRSTDTQYF. The CDR3 DNA is TGTGCCAGCAGCGTAGGCCTCGGGGTGGTGGTAAGGAGCACAGATACGCAGTATTTT.

The chain carries TRBV18 and TRBJ2-1; D gene ambiguous. The CDR3 length is 15 residues. V was clipped by 2 bases and J by 4 bases, with 12 bases between them. Germline-derived CDR1 and CDR2 are KGHSH and LQKENI. As DNA, the CDR3 is TGTGCCAGCTCACCAGGGCCCAATCTTTACAATGAGCAGTTCTTC. Its translation is CASSPGPNLYNEQFF.

Many counts were recorded for this clonotype. The gene calls are TRBV7-9 and TRBJ1-4; D not certain. Trimming left V 5 bases short and J 0 bases short, with 4 bases between. CDR1 and CDR2 from the germline V gene are SEHNR and FQNEAQ (reference sequence). The CDR3 totals 13 residues. CDR3 coding DNA: TGTGCCAGCAGCCCTGCAACTAATGAAAAACTGTTTTTT. This codes for CASSPATNEKLFF.

This clonotype is categorized as medium-sized. V and J are TRBV7-3 and TRBJ2-1; 7 nucleotides align to TRBD2. Germline V gene sequence: CDR1 SGHTA, CDR2 FQGTGA. V lost 3 bases to trimming and J lost 1 base; unmatched junction nucleotides: 3. The CDR3 loop spans 15 amino acids. The CDR3 loop reads CASSFEGGSYNEQFF. For the CDR3, the DNA is TGTGCCAGCAGCTTCGAGGGAGGGTCCTACAATGAGCAGTTCTTC. The full variable domain, completed using reference TRBV7-3 and TRBJ2-1, is GAGVSQTPSNKVTEKGKYVELRCDPISGHTALYWYRQSLGQGPEFLIYFQGTGAADDSGLPNDRFFAVRPEGSVSTLKIQRTERGDSAVYLCASSFEGGSYNEQFFGPGTRLTVL.

This clonotype was counted ten times or more. The CDR3 DNA follows: TGTGCCAGCAGTGTCCAGGGATCCGGGGCCAACGTCCTGACTTTC. It codes for CASSVQGSGANVLTF. The chain recombines TRBV28 with TRBJ2-6; TRBD1 is a possible D gene (5 bases). The germline CDR1 and CDR2 sequences are MDHEN and SYDVKM. The V gene lost 5 bases and the J gene lost 4 bases, with 12 bases spanning the gap. The CDR3 contains 15 residues.

The table lists this clonotype with a few counts. The CDR3 nucleotides read TGTGCCAGCAACCATCGGACAGGGGGCACAGATACGCAGTATTTT. This encodes CASNHRTGGTDTQYF. The chain couples TRBV28 to TRBJ2-3, with 9 bases fitting TRBD1. The ends lost 7 bases at V and 1 base at J; junction bases unmatched: 6. The CDR3 spans 15 residues. CDR1 is MDHEN and CDR2 is SYDVKM in the germline V gene.

This clonotype was recorded a few times. V is TRBV28 and J is TRBJ2-1; maybe TRBD1 (6 bases). V was clipped by 8 bases and J by 6 bases, with 8 bases between them. The germline gives CDR1 MDHEN, CDR2 SYDVKM. The CDR3 sequence is 11 residues long. CDR3: CASQGLNEQFF. The CDR3 DNA reads as TGTGCCAGCCAGGGGCTCAATGAGCAGTTCTTC.

V usage is TRBV7-2 and J usage is TRBJ1-3, with a possible D match to TRBD1 (6 bases). Trimming left V 4 bases short and J 2 bases short, with 15 bases between. CDR1 SGHTA and CDR2 FQGNSA come from the germline V gene. The length of the CDR3 is 16 residues. CDR3 coding DNA: TGTGCCAGCAGCTCACCCGGGGGGCAAACTGGAAACACCATATATTTT. Translated, it gives CASSSPGGQTGNTIYF.

This clonotype has a count of ten or more. The chain links TRBV6-1 to TRBJ1-3; D unclear. Germline V gene lookup returns CDR1 MNHNS and CDR2 SASEGT. V gave up 7 bases and J gave up 0 bases, with 10 bases separating them. The CDR3 has 14 residues. CDR3 sequence (DNA): TGTGCCAGCATCAGAAGCAGCTCTGGAAACACCATATATTTT. This codes for CASIRSSSGNTIYF.

This clonotype has more than one count but fewer than ten. A much larger clone differs from this one at a single base, so this may be a read error. The gene calls are TRBV5-5 and TRBJ2-1; a possible D gene is TRBD1 (5 bases). Per the germline V gene, CDR1 is SGHKS and CDR2 is YYEKEE (reference sequence). The CDR3 covers 11 residues. The CDR3 loop is CASSLTRVELF. Here the CDR3 DNA reads TGTGCCAGCAGCTTGACCAGGGTTGAGCTCTTC.

V and J are TRBV12-3 or TRBV12-4 and TRBJ1-5; D is uncertain. This CDR3 has 15 residues. The V end was cut by 6 bases, the J end by 0 bases, with 12 bases between. The CDR3 region is CASSPGWSSNQPQHF. The CDR3 DNA is TGTGCCAGCAGCCCCGGATGGTCTAGCAATCAGCCCCAGCATTTT.

This clonotype was seen ten or more times. The chain combines TRBV27 with TRBJ1-2; 7 bases line up with TRBD1. The CDR3 has 15 residues. Losses at the gene ends were 6 bases for V and 5 bases for J; bases not matched to a gene: 12. Germline CDR1 MNHEY, CDR2 SMNVEV (reference sequence). The CDR3 DNA sequence: TGTGCCAGCAGCCACCGACAGGGATCTCGTTATGGCTACACCTTC. Its protein is CASSHRQGSRYGYTF.

This clonotype was seen many times. The gene calls are TRBV18 and TRBJ1-1, with 7 bases lining up with TRBD1. Germline CDR1 reads KGHSH; CDR2 reads LQKENI. The CDR3 is 15 residues long. V trimming: 0 bases; J trimming: 0 bases; junction bases outside the gene matches: 1. CDR3 sequence (DNA): TGTGCCAGCTCACCACCGGGACAGCTGAACACTGAAGCTTTCTTT. Protein sequence: CASSPPGQLNTEAFF.